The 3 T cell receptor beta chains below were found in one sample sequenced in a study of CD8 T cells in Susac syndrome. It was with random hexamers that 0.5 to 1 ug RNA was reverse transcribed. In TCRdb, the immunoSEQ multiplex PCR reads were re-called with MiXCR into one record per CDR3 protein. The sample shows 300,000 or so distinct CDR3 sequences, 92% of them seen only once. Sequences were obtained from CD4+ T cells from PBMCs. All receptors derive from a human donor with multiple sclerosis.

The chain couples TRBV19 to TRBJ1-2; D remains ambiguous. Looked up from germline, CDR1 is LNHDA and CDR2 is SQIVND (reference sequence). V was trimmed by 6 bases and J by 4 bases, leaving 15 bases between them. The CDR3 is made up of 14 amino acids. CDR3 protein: CASSLRDSTYGYTF. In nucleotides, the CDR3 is TGTGCCAGTAGCCTGAGAGATTCCACCTATGGCTACACCTTC.

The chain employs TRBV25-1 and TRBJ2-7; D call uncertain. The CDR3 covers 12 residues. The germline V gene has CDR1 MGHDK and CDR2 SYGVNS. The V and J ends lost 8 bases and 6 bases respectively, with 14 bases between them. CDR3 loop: CASGPWWGEQYF. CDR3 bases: TGTGCCAGCGGACCCTGGTGGGGCGAGCAGTACTTC.

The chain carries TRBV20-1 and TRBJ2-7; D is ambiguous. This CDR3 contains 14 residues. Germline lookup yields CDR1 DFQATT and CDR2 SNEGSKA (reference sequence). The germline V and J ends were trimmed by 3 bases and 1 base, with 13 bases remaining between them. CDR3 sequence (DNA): TGCAGTGCTAGTTCCCCTCCAGCGTCCTACGAGCAGTACTTC. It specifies CSASSPPASYEQYF.